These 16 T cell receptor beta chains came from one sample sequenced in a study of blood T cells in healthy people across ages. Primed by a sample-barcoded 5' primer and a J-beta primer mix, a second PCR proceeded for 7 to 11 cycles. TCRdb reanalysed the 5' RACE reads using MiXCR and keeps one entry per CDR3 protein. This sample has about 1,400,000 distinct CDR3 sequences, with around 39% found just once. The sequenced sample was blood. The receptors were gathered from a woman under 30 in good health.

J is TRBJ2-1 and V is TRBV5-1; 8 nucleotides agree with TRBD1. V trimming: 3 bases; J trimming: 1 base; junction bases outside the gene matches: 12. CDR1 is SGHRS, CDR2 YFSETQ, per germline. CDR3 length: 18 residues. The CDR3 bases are TGCGCCAGCAGCTCAGATTTCTACAGGGGGACATCCTACAATGAGCAGTTCTTC. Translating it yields CASSSDFYRGTSYNEQFF.

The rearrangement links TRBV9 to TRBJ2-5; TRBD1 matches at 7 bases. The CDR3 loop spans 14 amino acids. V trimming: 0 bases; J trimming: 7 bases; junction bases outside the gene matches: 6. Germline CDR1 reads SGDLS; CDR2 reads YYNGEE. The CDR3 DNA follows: TGTGCCAGCAGCGTAGAAGGGGGCTCGGGGACCCAGTACTTC. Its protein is CASSVEGGSGTQYF.

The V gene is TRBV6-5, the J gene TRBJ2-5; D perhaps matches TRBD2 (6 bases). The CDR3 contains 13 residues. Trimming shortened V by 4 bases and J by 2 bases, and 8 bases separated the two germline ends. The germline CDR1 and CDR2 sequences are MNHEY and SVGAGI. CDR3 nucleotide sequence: TGTGCCAGCAGTTGGAGGGTACAAGAGACCCAGTACTTC. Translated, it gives CASSWRVQETQYF.

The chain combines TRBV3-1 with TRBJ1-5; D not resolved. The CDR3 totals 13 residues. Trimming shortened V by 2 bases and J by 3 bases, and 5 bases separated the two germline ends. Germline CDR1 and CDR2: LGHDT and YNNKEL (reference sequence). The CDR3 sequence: CASSQNNNQPQHF. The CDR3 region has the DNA TGTGCCAGCAGCCAAAACAACAATCAGCCCCAGCATTTT.

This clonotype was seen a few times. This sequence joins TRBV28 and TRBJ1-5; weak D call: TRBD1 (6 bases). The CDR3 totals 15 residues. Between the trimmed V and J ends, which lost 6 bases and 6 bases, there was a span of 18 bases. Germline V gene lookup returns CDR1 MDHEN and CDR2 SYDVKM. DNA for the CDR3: TGTGCCAGCAGGGTCCTGTGGGGGGCTGTTCAGCCCCAGCATTTT. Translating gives CASRVLWGAVQPQHF.

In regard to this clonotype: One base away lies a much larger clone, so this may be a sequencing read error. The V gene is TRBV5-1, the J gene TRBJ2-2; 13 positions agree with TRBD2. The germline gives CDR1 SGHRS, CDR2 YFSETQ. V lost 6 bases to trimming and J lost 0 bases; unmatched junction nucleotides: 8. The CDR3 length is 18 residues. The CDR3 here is CASMGLAGRPANTGELFF. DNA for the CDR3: TGCGCCAGCATGGGACTAGCGGGGAGGCCAGCGAACACCGGGGAGCTGTTTTTT.

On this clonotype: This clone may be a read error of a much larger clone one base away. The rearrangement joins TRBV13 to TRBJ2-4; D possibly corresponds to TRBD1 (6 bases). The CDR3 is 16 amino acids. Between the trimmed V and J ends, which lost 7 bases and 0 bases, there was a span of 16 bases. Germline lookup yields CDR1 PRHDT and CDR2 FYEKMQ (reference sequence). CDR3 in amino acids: CASNPGQPLAKNIQYF. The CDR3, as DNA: TGTGCCAGCAACCCGGGACAACCCTTAGCCAAAAACATTCAGTACTTC.

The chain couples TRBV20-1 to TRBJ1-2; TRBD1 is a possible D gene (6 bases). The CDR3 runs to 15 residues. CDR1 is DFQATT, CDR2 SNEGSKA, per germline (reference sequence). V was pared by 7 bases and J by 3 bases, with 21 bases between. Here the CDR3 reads CSVGDPGAGDYGYTF. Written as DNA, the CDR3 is TGCAGTGTGGGAGATCCAGGGGCGGGTGACTATGGCTACACCTTC.

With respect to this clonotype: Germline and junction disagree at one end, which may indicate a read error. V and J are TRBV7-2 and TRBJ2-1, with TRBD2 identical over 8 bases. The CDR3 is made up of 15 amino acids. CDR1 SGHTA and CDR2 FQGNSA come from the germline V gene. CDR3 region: CANSTQRGQTNEQFF. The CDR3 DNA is TGTGCCAACAGCACCCAGCGGGGGCAAACCAATGAGCAGTTCTTC.

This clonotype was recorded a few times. CDR3 bases: TGTGCCAGCAGCATTACACCGGGCCACGAGCAGTACTTC. This translates into CASSITPGHEQYF. The chain couples TRBV21-1 to TRBJ2-7; no DNA check was done on the table's D call, TRBD1. TRBV21-1 is a pseudogene segment. This CDR3 is 13 amino acids long.

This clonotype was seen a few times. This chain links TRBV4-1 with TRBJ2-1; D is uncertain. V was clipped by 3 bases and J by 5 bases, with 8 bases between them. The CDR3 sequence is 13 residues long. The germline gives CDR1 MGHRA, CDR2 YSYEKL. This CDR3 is CASSQELDNEQFF. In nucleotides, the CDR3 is TGCGCCAGCAGCCAGGAACTTGACAATGAGCAGTTCTTC.

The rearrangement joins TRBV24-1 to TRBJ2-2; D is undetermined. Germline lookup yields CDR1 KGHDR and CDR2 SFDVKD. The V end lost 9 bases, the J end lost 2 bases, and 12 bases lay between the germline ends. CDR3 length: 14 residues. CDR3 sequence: CATSPARNTGELFF. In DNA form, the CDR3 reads TGTGCCACCTCTCCAGCCCGAAACACCGGGGAGCTGTTTTTT.

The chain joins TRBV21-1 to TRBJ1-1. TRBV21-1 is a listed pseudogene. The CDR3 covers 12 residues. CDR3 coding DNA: TGTGCCAGCAGCAAAGGTTACACTGAAGCTTTCTTT. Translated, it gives CASSKGYTEAFF.

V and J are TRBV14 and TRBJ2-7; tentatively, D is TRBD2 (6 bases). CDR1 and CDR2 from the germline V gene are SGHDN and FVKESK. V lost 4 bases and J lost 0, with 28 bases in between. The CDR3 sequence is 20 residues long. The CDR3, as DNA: TGTGCCAGCAGCCTCACACCTAGCGTCCTCTTATCCTCACCCTCCTACGAGCAGTACTTC. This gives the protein CASSLTPSVLLSSPSYEQYF.

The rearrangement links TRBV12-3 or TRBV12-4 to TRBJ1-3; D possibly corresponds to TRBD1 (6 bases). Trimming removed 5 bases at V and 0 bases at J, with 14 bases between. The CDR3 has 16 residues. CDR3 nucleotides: TGTGCCAGCAGTCCCTTGGACAGAAGCTCTGGAAACACCATATATTTT. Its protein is CASSPLDRSSGNTIYF.

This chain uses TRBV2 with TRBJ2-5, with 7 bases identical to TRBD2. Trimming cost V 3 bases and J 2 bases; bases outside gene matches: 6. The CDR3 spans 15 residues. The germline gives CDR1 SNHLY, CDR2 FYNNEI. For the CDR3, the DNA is TGTGCCAGCAGTGATTTCGCGGGGGAACAAGAGACCCAGTACTTC. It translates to CASSDFAGEQETQYF.